Reported below is one T cell receptor (beta chain). The CDR3 is made up of 13 amino acids. CDR1 and CDR2 from the germline V gene are SGHDN and FVKESK. V dropped 4 bases and J dropped 4 bases, with 10 bases sitting between them. Per the authors' pipeline: Reference gene primer amplification in the assay estimated nucleated cell counts. Here immunoSEQ multiplex PCR was the method, and the copy in TCRdb shows in-frame clones only, minus some. V and J calls and clone size follow that table, whereas D and trimming were derived from the DNA. The data contain about 390,000 clones, roughly 86% of them singletons. This record belongs to a study of blood T cell repertoires in COVID-19. Study-wide background: Samples representing acute and convalescent COVID-19 were sourced from the United States, Italy and Spain. PBMCs, B-cell-depleted T cells, or T cells provided the cDNA or gDNA that made up the material.

This chain uses TRBV14 with TRBJ1-1; tentative D call: TRBD1 (6 bases). The sample was peripheral blood. This sequence was found in a woman aged 55-75 years with COVID-19, enrolled during active disease. The CDR3 is CASSRGGRTEAFF. CDR3 DNA sequence: TGTGCCAGCAGCCGAGGGGGACGCACTGAAGCTTTCTTT.